The 5 T cell receptor beta chains reported below all come from one sample, sequenced in a study of blood T cell repertoires in COVID-19. The assay was immunoSEQ multiplex PCR, and TCRdb's table has in-frame clones only and misses some. The sample lists under 300,000 clones, about 88% occurring once. The sequenced sample was PBMCs or T cells enriched from blood (not recorded which). Receptors originate from a woman aged 55-69 years in a cohort exposed to, infected with or recovered from COVID-19 (not recorded which).

This sequence joins TRBV19 and TRBJ1-5, with D tentatively TRBD1 (6 bases). Germline values: CDR1 LNHDA, CDR2 SQIVND (reference sequence). V shed 3 bases and J shed 4 bases, with 22 bases lying between them. The CDR3 runs to 18 residues. CDR3 coding DNA: TGTGCCAGTAGTATGGACCCGGGACAAAGGGGGTCTAATCAGCCCCAGCATTTT. Translated: CASSMDPGQRGSNQPQHF. Combining the CDR3 with reference TRBV19 and TRBJ1-5 gives the whole variable domain DGGITQSPKYLFRKEGQNVTLSCEQNLNHDAMYWYRQDPGQGLRLIYYSQIVNDFQKGDIAEGYSVSREKKESFPLTVTSAQKNPTAFYLCASSMDPGQRGSNQPQHFGDGTRLSIL.

The chain links TRBV28 to TRBJ2-2; TRBD2 matches 13 bases. In germline, CDR1 is MDHEN, CDR2 SYDVKM. J lost 3 bases, V lost 3 bases, and 7 bases had no gene match. This CDR3 has 18 amino acids. The CDR3 region has the DNA TGTGCCAGCAGTTTGTCACTAGCGGGAGGGCCGCACACCGGGGAGCTGTTTTTT. Its protein product is CASSLSLAGGPHTGELFF.

The chain uses TRBV11-2 and TRBJ2-7, with 16 positions matching TRBD2. The CDR3 totals 19 residues. Germline lookup yields CDR1 SGHAT and CDR2 FQNNGV. J lost 0 bases, V lost 1 base, and 6 bases had no gene match. The CDR3 bases are TGTGCCAGCAGCTTAGCCGGGACTAGCGGGAGGGCCGGCTCCTACGAGCAGTACTTC. Its protein is CASSLAGTSGRAGSYEQYF.

This clone has a single count. The chain has TRBV27 and TRBJ2-1; no definite D call. CDR3 length equals 16 residues. The germline gives CDR1 MNHEY, CDR2 SMNVEV (reference sequence). The germline V and J ends were trimmed by 1 base and 0 bases, with 10 bases remaining between them. The DNA for the CDR3 is TGTGCCAGCAGTTTATTCCGGCGGAGCTCCTACAATGAGCAGTTCTTC. It encodes CASSLFRRSSYNEQFF.

V usage is TRBV10-3 and J usage is TRBJ2-5; 9 positions match TRBD2. V was clipped by 6 bases and J by 3 bases; unmatched bases: 2. This CDR3 is built from 13 residues. Germline V gives CDR1 ENHRY, CDR2 SYGVKD. CDR3 sequence (DNA): TGTGCCATCAGGATAGCGGGAGAAGAGACCCAGTACTTC. This translates into CAIRIAGEETQYF.